A single sample is the source of the 23 T cell receptor beta chains below, sequenced in a study of cytomegalovirus exposure and HLA in healthy donors. The PCR employed 60 Vbeta primers together with 13 Jbeta primers. Sequenced by immunoSEQ multiplex PCR; TCRdb stores in-frame clones only, minus some. Of 84,000 or so clones in the sample, around 77% were seen once. Sequencing was performed on PBMCs. These TCRs come from a man in his fifties in good health and CMV-seronegative.

V is TRBV7-9 and J is TRBJ2-4, with a weak D call TRBD1 (5 bases). CDR1 and CDR2 from the germline V gene are SEHNR and FQNEAQ (reference sequence). Trimming stripped 6 bases from V and 7 bases from J, with 13 bases between. The CDR3 has 13 amino acids. Written as DNA, the CDR3 is TGTGCCAGCAGGGACATAGGTGGGAACATTCAGTACTTC. This encodes CASRDIGGNIQYF.

This sequence joins TRBV14 and TRBJ2-3, with no clear D. Germline V gene lookup returns CDR1 SGHDN and CDR2 FVKESK. Trimming took 6 bases from V and 2 from J, leaving 12 bases between them. The CDR3 loop spans 14 amino acids. The CDR3 region has the DNA TGTGCCAGCAGTAGATTAGCATACACAGATACGCAGTATTTT. This codes for CASSRLAYTDTQYF.

The V call is TRBV19, the J call TRBJ1-5; weak D call: TRBD1 (6 bases). Germline lookup yields CDR1 LNHDA and CDR2 SQIVND (reference sequence). V was clipped by 5 bases and J by 0 bases, with 14 bases between them. This CDR3 contains 16 residues. This CDR3 reads CASSLGGPYSNQPQHF. The CDR3 nucleotides are TGTGCCAGTAGTCTGGGGGGGCCTTATAGCAATCAGCCCCAGCATTTT.

This chain links TRBV19 with TRBJ1-3; perhaps TRBD1 as D (6 bases). Germline CDR1 is LNHDA and CDR2 is SQIVND (reference sequence). V was shortened by 2 bases and J by 5 bases, with 25 bases between the two germline ends. The length of the CDR3 is 19 residues. Here the CDR3 reads CASSINERRTALRRNTIYF. CDR3 nucleotides: TGTGCCAGTAGTATAAACGAAAGGAGGACAGCTCTCCGACGAAACACCATATATTTT.

This chain joins TRBV10-1 and TRBJ2-7; a weak D match, TRBD1 (6 bases). V lost 3 bases and J 3 bases, leaving 9 bases between the germline ends. From germline, CDR1 is WNHNN and CDR2 SYGVQD (reference sequence). The CDR3 totals 13 residues. CDR3 residues: CASSDGQSYEQYF. DNA of the CDR3: TGCGCCAGCAGTGATGGACAGAGCTACGAGCAGTACTTC.

The J gene is TRBJ1-4, the V gene TRBV5-4; a weak D match, TRBD1 (5 bases). Trimming shortened V by 0 bases and J by 7 bases, and 10 bases separated the two germline ends. CDR1 is SGHNT and CDR2 is YYREEE in the germline V gene (reference sequence). The CDR3 totals 14 residues. The CDR3 region has the DNA TGTGCCAGCAGCTTGGGGGGGGTAGGTGAAAAACTGTTTTTT. Amino acid sequence: CASSLGGVGEKLFF. The whole variable domain, remainder taken from reference TRBV5-4 and TRBJ1-4, is ETGVTQSPTHLIKTRGQQVTLRCSSQSGHNTVSWYQQALGQGPQFIFQYYREEENGRGNFPPRFSGLQFPNYSSELNVNALELDDSALYLCASSLGGVGEKLFFGSGTQLSVL.

The chain has TRBV6-1 and TRBJ2-5; TRBD2 might be the D (7 bases). CDR1 is MNHNS, CDR2 SASEGT, per germline. V was cut by 4 bases and J by 5 bases, with 23 bases left in between. CDR3 size: 17 residues. The CDR3 reads CASSVGDGGGLRETQYF. The DNA for the CDR3 is TGTGCCAGCAGTGTTGGGGACGGCGGGGGCCTTCGGGAGACCCAGTACTTC.

The chain uses TRBV30 and TRBJ1-2; D is undetermined. V dropped 1 base and J dropped 3 bases, with 3 bases sitting between them. The CDR3 is 11 residues long. Germline V gene sequence: CDR1 GTSNPN, CDR2 SVGIG (reference sequence). In DNA, the CDR3 is TGTGCCTGGAGTGCAGACTATGGCTACACCTTC. Protein product: CAWSADYGYTF.

This chain uses TRBV9 with TRBJ1-1; the match to TRBD1 covers 9 bases. CDR3 length: 15 residues. V shed 4 bases and J 0 bases; nucleotides not matched to a gene: 4. Germline V CDR1 and CDR2: SGDLS, YYNGEE. The CDR3 sequence: CASSPRTGVNTEAFF. The CDR3 DNA reads TGTGCCAGCAGCCCCCGGACAGGGGTGAACACTGAAGCTTTCTTT.

The chain combines TRBV6-5 with TRBJ1-3, with D perhaps matching TRBD1 (5 bases). The CDR3 has 13 amino acids. Trimming took 6 bases from V and 4 from J, leaving 10 bases between them. The germline gives CDR1 MNHEY, CDR2 SVGAGI. In nucleotides, the CDR3 is TGTGCCAGCAGAAAGACAGCAGGAAACACCATATATTTT. Amino acids: CASRKTAGNTIYF.

The chain links TRBV7-2 to TRBJ1-5, with no clear D. This CDR3 has 13 amino acids. The germline CDR1 and CDR2 sequences are SGHTA and FQGNSA. V dropped 3 bases and J dropped 4 bases, with 7 bases sitting between them. The CDR3: CASSLRLNQPQHF. The CDR3 region has the DNA TGTGCCAGCAGCTTGAGACTTAATCAGCCCCAGCATTTT. The full variable domain, rest sourced from reference TRBV7-2 and TRBJ1-5, is GAGVSQSPSNKVTEKGKDVELRCDPISGHTALYWYRQSLGQGLEFLIYFQGNSAPDKSGLPSDRFSAERTGGSVSTLTIQRTQQEDSAVYLCASSLRLNQPQHFGDGTRLSIL.

The rearrangement links TRBV13 to TRBJ2-3, with 8 bases matching TRBD1. The CDR3 consists of 14 residues. Germline V gene lookup returns CDR1 PRHDT and CDR2 FYEKMQ (reference sequence). The V gene end was trimmed by 5 bases and the J gene end by 13 bases; junction bases not matched to a gene: 14. The CDR3 DNA sequence: TGTGCCAGCAGCCCTTGGGGGCGACAGGGGAGGAAGTATTTT. Translating it yields CASSPWGRQGRKYF.

The CDR3 sequence: CASSEKAGDGYTF. As DNA, the CDR3 is TGCGCCAGCAGTGAGAAGGCAGGGGATGGCTACACCTTC. This chain links TRBV10-1 with TRBJ1-2; maybe TRBD1 (6 bases). The CDR3 runs 13 residues. The germline V and J ends were trimmed by 2 bases and 6 bases, with 10 bases remaining between them. CDR1 is WNHNN, CDR2 SYGVQD, per germline (reference sequence).

This clone was observed a few times. DNA of the CDR3: TGTGCCAGTAGCCCGCGGGAGACAGCTGAAGCTTTCTTT. Protein: CASSPRETAEAFF. The rearrangement joins TRBV19 to TRBJ1-1; TRBD1 is a possible D gene (5 bases). Germline loops: CDR1 LNHDA, CDR2 SQIVND (reference sequence). The length of the CDR3 is 13 residues. V was shortened by 6 bases and J by 6 bases, with 14 bases between the two germline ends.

V usage is TRBV15 and J usage is TRBJ2-1; maybe TRBD1 (5 bases). V was trimmed by 3 bases and J by 0 bases, leaving 6 bases between them. This CDR3 is built from 14 residues. The V gene's germline CDR1 is LNHNV and CDR2 YYDKDF (reference sequence). In nucleotides, the CDR3 is TGTGCCACCAGCAGCGACAGCTCCTACAATGAGCAGTTCTTC. It codes for CATSSDSSYNEQFF.

The rearrangement joins TRBV9 to TRBJ1-3; possible D gene TRBD1, 5 bases. The CDR3 runs 14 residues. The V gene lost 3 bases and the J gene lost 3 bases, with 10 bases spanning the gap. CDR1 is SGDLS, CDR2 YYNGEE, per germline. In DNA form, the CDR3 reads TGTGCCAGCAGCGCTCAGGGTTTTGGAAACACCATATATTTT. Translation gives CASSAQGFGNTIYF.

The genes are TRBV28 and TRBJ2-5, with 7 bases fitting TRBD1. This CDR3 has 14 amino acids. From germline, CDR1 is MDHEN and CDR2 SYDVKM. Germline trimming cut 5 bases from V and 2 bases from J; bases unmatched to any gene: 5. CDR3 loop: CASSPGDSQETQYF. CDR3 nucleotides: TGTGCCAGCAGTCCAGGGGACAGTCAAGAGACCCAGTACTTC. Together with reference TRBV28 and TRBJ2-5, the CDR3 gives the full variable domain: DVKVTQSSRYLVKRTGEKVFLECVQDMDHENMFWYRQDPGLGLRLIYFSYDVKMKEKGDIPEGYSVSREKKERFSLILESASTNQTSMYLCASSPGDSQETQYFGPGTRLLVL.

The J gene is TRBJ2-3, the V gene TRBV10-1; 9 nucleotides agree with TRBD2. Losses at the gene ends were 3 bases for V and 9 bases for J; bases not matched to a gene: 10. This CDR3 is built from 15 residues. Germline V CDR1 and CDR2: WNHNN, SYGVQD (reference sequence). The CDR3 sequence is CASSDRAGGPATQYF. The CDR3, as DNA: TGCGCCAGCAGTGACAGGGCGGGGGGGCCCGCCACGCAGTATTTT.

Only one count was recorded for this clone. No conserved phenylalanine or tryptophan is present at the end of the CDR3, so a read error is the likely explanation. No DNA is shown, since the ends of the CDR3 on it are uncertain; the CDR3 is the one TCRdb lists. The rearrangement uses TRBV6-7 and TRBJ2-6; the table gives TRBD1 as D, unverified against the DNA. TRBV6-7 is noted as an ORF with a role that remains uncertain. The CDR3 extends over 9 residues, inclusive of both ends. CDR3 sequence reads: CATLRDRII.

The V and J genes are TRBV4-2 and TRBJ2-2, with D possibly being TRBD2 (6 bases). In germline, CDR1 is LGHNA, CDR2 YNFKEQ. V dropped 4 bases and J dropped 0 bases, with 21 bases sitting between them. CDR3 length: 19 residues. CDR3 bases: TGTGCCAGCAGCCTCCGGGCTGGGGGGACCGCCTCGAACACCGGGGAGCTGTTTTTT. Translating it yields CASSLRAGGTASNTGELFF.

The genes are TRBV7-8 and TRBJ1-1; perhaps TRBD1 as D (5 bases). With 5 bases removed from V and 6 bases from J, the gap between germline ends came to 13 bases. The germline CDR1 and CDR2 sequences are SGHVS and FQNEAQ. The CDR3 sequence is 13 residues long. CDR3 DNA: TGTGCCAGCAGCCCCTCGTGGGGCGCTGAAGCTTTCTTT. This gives the protein CASSPSWGAEAFF.

The genes are TRBV9 and TRBJ2-5; no reliable D call. The better agreement between TRBJ2-7 and the DNA end casts doubt on the J call. Germline V gene lookup returns CDR1 SGDLS and CDR2 YYNGEE. The CDR3 contains 14 residues. CDR3 bases: TGTGCCAGCAGCCCTATATCGAGCTCCTACGAGCAGTACTTC. Translation gives CASSPISSSYEQYF.

The chain combines TRBV11-3 with TRBJ2-1; TRBD1 might be the D (5 bases). Germline V gives CDR1 SGHNT, CDR2 YENEEA. Deletions cut 5 bases from V and 3 bases from J, with 17 bases between. This CDR3 spans 16 amino acids. The CDR3 nucleotides read TGTGCCAGCAGCCCGCGCCCCGACAGAAACTACAATGAGCAGTTCTTC. This translates into CASSPRPDRNYNEQFF.